Presented here are 3 T cell receptor beta chains from one specimen sequenced in a study of blood T cells in healthy people across ages. A second PCR of about 7 to 11 cycles used a sample-barcoded 5' primer and a J-beta primer mix. TCRdb used MiXCR to reprocess the 5' RACE reads, holding one entry per CDR3 protein. The data hold 850,000 to 1,300,000 distinct CDR3 sequences, with over 35% observed a single time. Sequencing used blood. These receptors were collected from a woman in her sixties or seventies in good health.

The chain carries TRBV9 and TRBJ2-2; 7 bases line up with TRBD2. CDR1 SGDLS and CDR2 YYNGEE come from the germline V gene. The junction had 8 bases not matched to a gene; V was cut back by 7 bases and J by 8 bases. This CDR3 has 13 residues. The CDR3 nucleotides read TGTGCCAGCCGGGGGGACTACGTGGGGGAGCTGTTTTTT. It specifies CASRGDYVGELFF.

The CDR3 DNA reads TGTGCCAGCAGAGGGTCCGTACCCTCCTACAATGAGCAGTACTTC. The encoded protein is CASRGSVPSYNEQYF. J is TRBJ2-1 and V is TRBV3-1; D is unresolved. Gene TRBJ2-7 matches the end of the DNA better, so the J call may be wrong. Germline CDR1 LGHDT, CDR2 YNNKEL (reference sequence). The CDR3 contains 15 residues.

The rearrangement joins TRBV27 to TRBJ1-1; weak D call: TRBD1 (5 bases). The CDR3 contains 13 residues. Germline CDR1 and CDR2: MNHEY and SMNVEV (reference sequence). V lost 5 bases and J 5 bases, leaving 12 bases between the germline ends. The CDR3 sequence: CASSGRGETEAFF. CDR3 in DNA: TGTGCCAGCAGTGGGAGGGGAGAGACTGAAGCTTTCTTT.